A selection of T cell receptor beta chains follows, all from one sample in a study of human T cells and chemical hapten exposure. A single record per CDR3 protein comes from TCRdb applying MiXCR to the RACE reads. The table has roughly 130,000 distinct CDR3 sequences, around 10% seen once. Sequencing used whole blood, obtained in connection with sensitization to the hapten diphenylcyclopropenone (DPC). Every receptor here comes from a woman aged 50 to 60 with alopecia areata. Some clones in this sample may be carry-over from other donors' samples. CDR3s include the opening cysteine and the closing phenylalanine or tryptophan. The order of the fields is D gene, V gene, J gene, clone size, CDR3 protein, CDR3 DNA. D genes are given only for firm matches. Not all rows give a size; the values are once, few, many and, for expanded clones, a class.

d_gene: NA; v_gene: TRBV7-9; j_gene: TRBJ2-3; abundance: NA; CDR3aa: CASSLGPGISDTQYF; CDR3nt: TGTGCCAGCAGCTTAGGTCCGGGAATTTCAGATACGCAGTATTTT
d_gene: NA; v_gene: TRBV28; j_gene: TRBJ2-5; abundance: many; CDR3aa: CASSLRETQYF; CDR3nt: TGTGCCAGCAGTTTGAGGGAGACCCAGTACTTC
d_gene: TRBD1; v_gene: TRBV5-1; j_gene: TRBJ2-3; abundance: few; CDR3aa: CASSLGLGQVSTDTQYF; CDR3nt: TGCGCCAGCAGCTTGGGATTGGGACAGGTTAGCACAGATACGCAGTATTTT
d_gene: TRBD1; v_gene: TRBV12-3/TRBV12-4; j_gene: TRBJ1-2; abundance: NA; CDR3aa: CASSTGVGYTF; CDR3nt: TGTGCCAGCAGTACAGGGGTTGGCTACACCTTC
d_gene: NA; v_gene: TRBV12-3/TRBV12-4; j_gene: TRBJ1-2; abundance: NA; CDR3aa: CASTAGGSMNYGYTF; CDR3nt: TGTGCCAGCACTGCGGGGGGGTCGATGAACTATGGCTACACCTTC
d_gene: TRBD2; v_gene: TRBV6-2/TRBV6-3; j_gene: TRBJ2-1; abundance: NA; CDR3aa: CASSYSPSGWGFFF; CDR3nt: TGTGCCAGCAGTTACTCACCTAGCGGGTGGGGATTTTTCTTC
d_gene: NA; v_gene: TRBV12-3/TRBV12-4; j_gene: TRBJ2-3; abundance: many; CDR3aa: CASSLGLYGYF; CDR3nt: TGTGCCAGCAGTTTGGGCCTCTATGGGTATTTT
d_gene: TRBD1; v_gene: TRBV6-1; j_gene: TRBJ1-5; abundance: few; CDR3aa: CASSLTGDSNQPQHF; CDR3nt: TGTGCCAGCAGCCTAACAGGGGATAGCAATCAGCCCCAGCATTTT
d_gene: NA; v_gene: TRBV9; j_gene: TRBJ2-6; abundance: many; CDR3aa: CASSVATEGGANVLTF; CDR3nt: TGTGCCAGCAGCGTAGCTACGGAGGGAGGGGCCAACGTCCTGACTTTC
d_gene: TRBD2; v_gene: TRBV6-1; j_gene: TRBJ2-3; abundance: few; CDR3aa: CASQFGLAGATDTQYF; CDR3nt: TGTGCCAGCCAATTCGGACTAGCGGGAGCCACAGATACGCAGTATTTT
d_gene: TRBD1; v_gene: TRBV2; j_gene: TRBJ1-1; abundance: NA; CDR3aa: CAIPTGTNTEAFF; CDR3nt: TGTGCCATCCCGACAGGGACGAACACTGAAGCTTTCTTT
d_gene: NA; v_gene: TRBV29-1; j_gene: TRBJ2-5; abundance: NA; CDR3aa: CSVGQYQETQYF; CDR3nt: TGCAGCGTTGGCCAGTACCAAGAGACCCAGTACTTC
d_gene: NA; v_gene: TRBV5-1; j_gene: TRBJ2-5; abundance: few; CDR3aa: CASSFLDKQETQYF; CDR3nt: TGCGCCAGCAGCTTCCTGGACAAACAAGAGACCCAGTACTTC
d_gene: NA; v_gene: TRBV3-1; j_gene: TRBJ2-7; abundance: few; CDR3aa: CASSQTGGPYEQYF; CDR3nt: TGTGCCAGCAGCCAGACGGGGGGCCCCTACGAGCAGTACTTC
d_gene: NA; v_gene: TRBV12-3/TRBV12-4; j_gene: TRBJ1-6; abundance: many; CDR3aa: CASRGLYNSPLHF; CDR3nt: TGTGCCAGCAGAGGGCTTTATAATTCACCCCTCCACTTT
d_gene: NA; v_gene: TRBV6-5; j_gene: TRBJ1-2; abundance: NA; CDR3aa: CASRQTANYGYTF; CDR3nt: TGTGCCAGCAGGCAGACAGCTAACTATGGCTACACCTTC
d_gene: TRBD1; v_gene: TRBV6-6; j_gene: TRBJ1-5; abundance: few; CDR3aa: CASSAGQDGHQPQHF; CDR3nt: TGTGCCAGCAGTGCAGGACAGGACGGACATCAGCCCCAGCATTTT
d_gene: TRBD1; v_gene: TRBV10-1; j_gene: TRBJ2-3; abundance: NA; CDR3aa: CASSEDSGTGRTDTQYF; CDR3nt: TGCGCCAGCAGTGAGGACTCCGGGACAGGGCGGACAGATACGCAGTATTTT
d_gene: NA; v_gene: TRBV6-1; j_gene: TRBJ1-1; abundance: NA; CDR3aa: CASKEGKNTEAFF; CDR3nt: TGTGCCAGCAAGGAGGGTAAGAACACTGAAGCTTTCTTT
d_gene: NA; v_gene: TRBV5-1; j_gene: TRBJ1-1; abundance: few; CDR3aa: CASSIRDTEAFF; CDR3nt: TGCGCCAGCTCAATTCGGGATACTGAAGCTTTCTTT
d_gene: TRBD2; v_gene: TRBV7-2; j_gene: TRBJ2-3; abundance: few; CDR3aa: CASSTRLAGGSDTQYF; CDR3nt: TGTGCCAGCAGCACCCGACTAGCGGGAGGGTCAGATACGCAGTATTTT
d_gene: TRBD2; v_gene: TRBV7-2; j_gene: TRBJ2-3; abundance: many; CDR3aa: CASTPSGGHPSTDTQYF; CDR3nt: TGTGCCAGCACCCCTAGCGGGGGGCACCCCAGCACAGATACGCAGTATTTT
d_gene: TRBD1; v_gene: TRBV6-1; j_gene: TRBJ1-5; abundance: NA; CDR3aa: CASSEATGGYQPQHF; CDR3nt: TGTGCCAGCAGTGAAGCCACAGGGGGATATCAGCCCCAGCATTTT
d_gene: NA; v_gene: TRBV28; j_gene: TRBJ1-1; abundance: NA; CDR3aa: CASRPQEELAEAFF; CDR3nt: TGTGCCAGCAGGCCGCAGGAGGAACTGGCCGAAGCTTTCTTT
d_gene: NA; v_gene: TRBV3-1; j_gene: TRBJ1-1; abundance: many; CDR3aa: CASSQDGGPGTEAFF; CDR3nt: TGTGCCAGCAGCCAAGATGGGGGGCCGGGCACTGAAGCTTTCTTT
d_gene: NA; v_gene: TRBV2; j_gene: TRBJ2-7; abundance: few; CDR3aa: CASSYLDSPYEQYF; CDR3nt: TGTGCCAGCAGTTACTTGGACAGTCCTTACGAGCAGTACTTC
d_gene: NA; v_gene: TRBV12-3/TRBV12-4; j_gene: TRBJ2-7; abundance: NA; CDR3aa: CASKGYEQYF; CDR3nt: TGTGCCAGCAAGGGTTACGAGCAGTACTTC
d_gene: NA; v_gene: TRBV10-1; j_gene: TRBJ1-1; abundance: NA; CDR3aa: CASSEGASNTEAFF; CDR3nt: TGCGCCAGCAGTGAAGGGGCCTCGAACACTGAAGCTTTCTTT
d_gene: TRBD2; v_gene: TRBV7-9; j_gene: TRBJ2-2; abundance: NA; CDR3aa: CASREWAQRGAANTGELFF; CDR3nt: TGTGCCAGCAGAGAATGGGCCCAGCGGGGCGCCGCGAACACCGGGGAGCTGTTTTTT
d_gene: TRBD2; v_gene: TRBV9; j_gene: TRBJ2-5; abundance: NA; CDR3aa: CASSLTSGVQETQYF; CDR3nt: TGTGCCAGCAGCTTGACTAGCGGGGTCCAAGAGACCCAGTACTTC
d_gene: TRBD1; v_gene: TRBV20-1; j_gene: TRBJ1-1; abundance: few; CDR3aa: CSVGTGGYEAFF; CDR3nt: TGCAGTGTCGGGACAGGGGGTTATGAAGCTTTCTTT
d_gene: NA; v_gene: TRBV15; j_gene: TRBJ2-6; abundance: NA; CDR3aa: CATSRGGVSGANVLTF; CDR3nt: TGTGCCACCAGCAGAGGGGGGGTCTCTGGGGCCAACGTCCTGACTTTC
d_gene: TRBD1; v_gene: TRBV4-2; j_gene: TRBJ1-4; abundance: NA; CDR3aa: CASNQAGQVDEKLFF; CDR3nt: TGTGCCAGCAACCAAGCAGGACAGGTTGACGAAAAACTGTTTTTT